Sequencing of this T cell receptor beta chain was carried out in a study of shared clonotypes between healthy human individuals. Study context: Researchers assigned three CD4 naive, three CD4 memory, two CD8 naive and one CD8 memory plate to each donor.

The CDR3 totals 16 residues. Per the germline V gene, CDR1 is PRHDT and CDR2 is FYEKMQ (reference sequence). With V trimmed by 5 bases and J by 5 bases, 12 bases remained unmatched. Assay: immunoSEQ multiplex PCR; the TCRdb copy retains only in-frame clones and omits some. The table includes roughly 2.1 million clones, 85% to 95% detected once. Naive CD8 populations comprised CD45RO-negative cells positively selected for CCR7, excluding terminally differentiated effector memory CD45RA+ cells. The chain recombines TRBV13 with TRBJ2-1, with TRBD1 identical over 7 bases. This TCR came from a man between 18 and 35 years old in good health. Some clones in this sample may be carry-over from other donors' samples. Input material: naive CD8+ T cells from PBMCs. The CDR3 nucleotides read TGTGCCAGCAGCGACAGGGTGGGAGTTATCCACAATGAGCAGTTCTTC. This gives the protein CASSDRVGVIHNEQFF. The full variable domain, in which reference TRBV13 and TRBJ2-1 provide the parts outside the CDR3, is AAGVIQSPRHLIKEKRETATLKCYPIPRHDTVYWYQQGPGQDPQFLISFYEKMQSDKGSIPDRFSAQQFSDYHSELNMSSLELGDSALYFCASSDRVGVIHNEQFFGPGTRLTVL.